This paragraph covers one T cell receptor (beta chain) sequence. As yet, its antigen is unknown. This sample was included in a study of cytomegalovirus exposure and HLA in healthy donors. Whole-study findings and limits: The presence/absence work took it that sequencing depth was about the same across donors. A missense DCLRE1C variant was associated with V- and J-gene trimming of TCR beta chains in a later analysis, and an independent cohort replicated the association.

With 60 Vbeta and 13 Jbeta primers, the PCR was carried out. Profiled with immunoSEQ multiplex PCR; TCRdb holds only in-frame clones, not every one. The data show 150,000 to 200,000 clones, around 85% seen once. This CDR3 comprises 14 residues. V lost 3 bases, J lost 0 bases, and 9 bases lay in between. From germline, CDR1 is GTSNPN and CDR2 SVGIG (reference sequence). The clonotype was recovered from a young man in good health and CMV-seronegative. This chain uses TRBV30 with TRBJ1-3; unclear D gene. The sequenced sample consisted of PBMCs. The CDR3 bases are TGTGCCTGGAGCGAGGGAATCTCTGGAAACACCATATATTTT. This sequence encodes CAWSEGISGNTIYF.